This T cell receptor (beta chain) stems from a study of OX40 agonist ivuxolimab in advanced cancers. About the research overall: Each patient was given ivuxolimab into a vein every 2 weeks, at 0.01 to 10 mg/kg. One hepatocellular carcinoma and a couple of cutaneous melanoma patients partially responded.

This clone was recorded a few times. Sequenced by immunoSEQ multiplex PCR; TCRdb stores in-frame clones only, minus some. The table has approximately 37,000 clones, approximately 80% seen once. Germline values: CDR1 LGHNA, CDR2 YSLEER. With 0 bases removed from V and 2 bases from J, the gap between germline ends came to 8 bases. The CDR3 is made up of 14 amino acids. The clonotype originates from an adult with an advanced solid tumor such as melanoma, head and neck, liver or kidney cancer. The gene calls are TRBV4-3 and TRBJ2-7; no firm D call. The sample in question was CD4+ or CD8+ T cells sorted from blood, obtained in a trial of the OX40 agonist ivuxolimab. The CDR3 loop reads CASSQEASAYEQYF. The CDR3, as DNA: TGCGCCAGCAGCCAAGAAGCGTCGGCCTACGAGCAGTACTTC.